What follows is one TCR beta chain and its context. Its cognate antigen is unknown. This specimen belongs to a study of T cell responses to AZD1222 COVID-19 vaccine. General study findings and limits: Repertoire sampling happened only post peak T cell response. The reported proportion of spike-specific TCRs targeting unmutated variant regions was nearly half. Vaccine-associated CD4 TCRs spanned spike, dominant at 160-218 and 743-854.

Libraries were prepared by immunoSEQ multiplex PCR; TCRdb keeps only in-frame clonotypes and omits some of them. The repertoire has tens of thousands of clones, around 80% of them found once; the top ten carry roughly 10%. V was cut by 6 bases and J by 7 bases, with 13 bases left in between. CDR3 size: 13 residues. Germline assignment: CDR1 MGHRA and CDR2 YSYEKL. The receptor was isolated from an adult in good health. The sample consisted of peripheral blood, taken on day 0 of AZD1222 vaccination. This chain links TRBV4-1 with TRBJ2-1; D not resolved. In nucleotides, the CDR3 is TGCGCCAGCAGACATACCCTTTCGAATGAGCAGTTCTTC. Protein: CASRHTLSNEQFF.